Shown below are 20 T cell receptor delta chains from a single sample sequenced in a study of gamma-delta T cells after stem cell transplantation. TCRdb re-analyzed the RT-PCR reads via CATT. The table includes thousands of delta-chain clones, about 1.2% detected once. The sample was gamma-delta T cells. The receptors stem from a human donor. It is not recorded whose cells these are; they may come from a transplant donor.

The table lists this clone with many counts. One base separates it from a far larger clone, so it is likely a read error. The CDR3 sequence: CACDTATGGISRDTRQMFF. The DNA of the CDR3 is TGTGCCTGTGACACCGCAACTGGGGGTATTTCCCGGGACACCCGACAGATGTTTTTC. The chain has TRDV2 and TRDJ3; 8 bases fit TRDD3. The CDR3 sequence is 19 residues long. Per the germline V gene, CDR1 is GEAIGNYY and CDR2 is EKD. J lost 5 bases, V lost 0 bases, and 11 bases had no gene match.

Ten or more counts support this clone. This probably arose from a read error, given a far larger clone one base away. The chain employs TRDV1 and TRDJ4; 12 nucleotides agree with TRDD3. Germline values: CDR1 TSWWSYY, CDR2 QGS. The CDR3 extends over 20 amino acids. CDR3 protein: CALGGLGFYPALGDTRPPIF. The CDR3 DNA is TGTGCTCTTGGGGGCCTTGGTTTTTACCCAGCACTGGGGGATACCCGGCCCCCGATCTTT.

This clone occurred a few times. TCRdb pairs this DNA with a much larger clone's protein that differs at residue 3, likely a read error; the protein shown was translated from the DNA. The gene calls are TRDV1 and TRDJ1; the match to TRDD3 covers 10 bases. Germline values: CDR1 TSWWSYY, CDR2 QGS. The CDR3 length is 20 residues. In nucleotides, the CDR3 is TGTGCTCCTGGGGAACCCACGATAACTGGGGGATTCCCGTACACCGATAAACTCATCTTT. Translated: CAPGEPTITGGFPYTDKLIF.

A note on this clone: TCRdb's protein for this DNA is that of a much larger clone and differs from the translation at residue 17, likely a read error; the protein shown is the DNA translation. The rearrangement uses TRDV2 and TRDJ1; 12 bases are shared with TRDD3. Trimming cost V 3 bases and J 13 bases; bases outside gene matches: 26. Germline V lookup: CDR1 GEAIGNYY, CDR2 EKD. This CDR3 is 19 amino acids long. The CDR3 spells CACDPVLGDTFRYTDKPIF. In DNA form, the CDR3 reads TGTGCCTGTGACCCAGTACTGGGGGATACTTTCCGGTACACCGATAAGCCCATCTTT.

Note on this clone: TCRdb's protein for this DNA is that of a much larger clone and differs from the translation at residue 15, likely a read error; the protein shown is the DNA translation. The gene calls are TRDV2 and TRDJ1; 8 nucleotides line up with TRDD3. This CDR3 has 18 amino acids. Per the germline V gene, CDR1 is GEAIGNYY and CDR2 is EKD. In DNA form, the CDR3 reads TGTGCCTGTGACACCGTCGAGGTGGGGATACAAGGCACCGATATACTCATCTTT. As protein: CACDTVEVGIQGTDILIF.

This clone was found a few times. This likely came from a read error, as a far larger clone is one base away. Different DNA sequences within this sample yield the same CDR3. J is TRDJ1 and V is TRDV2; 11 bases agree with TRDD3. Germline assignment: CDR1 GEAIGNYY and CDR2 EKD. The CDR3 extends over 15 amino acids. The trim removed 1 base at V and 10 bases at J, leaving 10 bases unmatched. The CDR3 nucleotides are TGTGCCTGTGACACTCTGGGGGATACACACGAAATACTCATCTTT. It encodes CACDTLGDTHEILIF.

As concerns this clone: A far larger clone lies a single base away; this is likely a read error. CDR3: CACDTMNTADKLIF. The CDR3, as DNA: TGTGCCTGTGACACCATGAATACTGCCGATAAACTCATCTTT. This chain connects TRDV2 to TRDJ1; D not resolved. Germline V gene lookup returns CDR1 GEAIGNYY and CDR2 EKD. The CDR3 runs to 14 residues. Deletions cut 0 bases from V and 3 bases from J, with 10 bases between.

This clone was seen only a few times. The mismatch at residue 7 between this DNA's translation and the TCRdb protein of a much larger clone likely reflects a read error; the protein shown is translated from the DNA. V usage is TRDV2 and J usage is TRDJ1, with D tentatively TRDD3 (6 bases). The length of the CDR3 is 17 residues. Looked up from germline, CDR1 is GEAIGNYY and CDR2 is EKD. V was clipped by 4 bases and J by 4 bases, with 24 bases between them. The CDR3 here is CACEKLSWGPNDDKLIF. The CDR3 DNA reads TGTGCCTGTGAAAAACTAAGCTGGGGACCGAACGACGATAAACTCATCTTT.

About this clone: This DNA's translation differs at residue 4 from TCRdb's protein, which comes from a much larger clone; a read error is likely, and the protein shown is translated from the DNA. The V call is TRDV2, the J call TRDJ1, with 10 bases fitting TRDD3. CDR1 GEAIGNYY and CDR2 EKD come from the germline V gene. The CDR3 length is 17 residues. J lost 2 bases, V lost 5 bases, and 13 bases had no gene match. CDR3 DNA: TGTGCCTGTGTCAGCCTGAGGGGGATACGCGGGACCGATAAACTCATCTTT. Protein: CACVSLRGIRGTDKLIF.

This clone was seen only a few times. With only one base between it and a far larger clone, this is likely a read error. This sample includes further DNA sequences coding for the same CDR3. The V call is TRDV2, the J call TRDJ1; 13 nucleotides match TRDD3. V lost 4 bases to trimming and J lost 2 bases; unmatched junction nucleotides: 21. The CDR3 has 21 residues. Per the germline V gene, CDR1 is GEAIGNYY and CDR2 is EKD. DNA of the CDR3: TGTGCCTGTGAACCAGTACTGGGGGATACGAATGAGCCCGGCGAGACCGATAAACTCATCTTT. The encoded protein is CACEPVLGDTNEPGETDKLIF.

Concerning this clone itself: This is likely an artifact of a read error, given a far larger clone one base away. Other DNA sequences in this sample translate to the same CDR3. The V gene is TRDV2, the J gene TRDJ1; D is perhaps TRDD3 (6 bases). Germline loops: CDR1 GEAIGNYY, CDR2 EKD. Trimming removed 0 bases at V and 0 bases at J, with 19 bases between. This CDR3 has 18 amino acids. CDR3 coding DNA: TGTGCCTGTGACACCTTATCCGGAGGATACCATTACACCGATAAACTCATCTTT. Translation gives CACDTLSGGYHYTDKLIF.

By sample share, this clone is large. One junction end does not reproduce the germline sequence, and a read error may be involved. Other DNA sequences within the sample encode an identical CDR3. The rearrangement joins TRDV2 to TRDJ3, with 7 positions matching TRDD3. The CDR3 loop spans 22 amino acids. Germline assignment: CDR1 GEAIGNYY and CDR2 EKD. Written as DNA, the CDR3 is TGTGCCTGTAACACCGGCTCGGGGGGGATCGCCTTAAGCTCCTGGGACACCCGACAGATGTTTTTC. Protein sequence: CACNTGSGGIALSSWDTRQMFF.

This clone was counted between two and nine times. TCRdb lists the protein of a much larger clone for this DNA, which differs at residue 6, so this is likely a read error; the protein given here is translated from the DNA itself. The chain carries TRDV2 and TRDJ1, with 12 nucleotides matching TRDD3. This CDR3 spans 18 amino acids. V gave up 3 bases and J gave up 1 base; unmatched junction bases: 11. Germline V lookup: CDR1 GEAIGNYY, CDR2 EKD. The CDR3 here is CACDRSVLGDTLTDKLIF. The CDR3, as DNA: TGTGCCTGTGACCGTTCGGTACTGGGGGATACCCTCACCGATAAACTCATCTTT.

This clone has just a few counts. V gene TRDV2 combines with J gene TRDJ2; TRDD3 agrees at 12 bases. The CDR3 loop spans 19 amino acids. Germline V gene lookup returns CDR1 GEAIGNYY and CDR2 EKD. The ends lost 3 bases at V and 3 bases at J; junction bases unmatched: 13. As DNA, the CDR3 is TGTGCCTGTGACCAACCCCCGCTGGGGGATACGCTTCTGACAGCACAACTCTTCTTT. This gives the protein CACDQPPLGDTLLTAQLFF.

This clone has only a few counts. TCRdb's protein, taken from a much larger clone, differs from this DNA's translation at residue 3, likely owing to a read error; the protein displayed comes from the DNA. The gene calls are TRDV2 and TRDJ1, with TRDD3 as a possible D gene (5 bases). The germline V gene has CDR1 GEAIGNYY and CDR2 EKD. The CDR3 runs to 18 residues. CDR3 loop: CAYDLITLGTQYTDKLIF. For the CDR3, the DNA is TGTGCCTATGACCTTATTACCTTGGGGACACAGTACACCGATAAACTCATCTTT.

Notes on this clone: The protein in TCRdb stems from a much larger clone and differs at residue 14 from this DNA's translation, likely a read error; here the protein is translated from the DNA. The chain uses TRAV29/DV5 and TRDJ1; TRDD3 matches at 12 bases. Per germline, CDR1 NSMFDY and CDR2 ISSIKDK. There are 20 residues in the CDR3. J lost 1 base, V lost 2 bases, and 18 bases had no gene match. The CDR3 sequence: CAASRPSRLGDTPSTDKLIF. In DNA, the CDR3 is TGTGCAGCAAGTCGGCCTTCCAGACTGGGGGATACCCCGTCCACCGATAAACTCATCTTT.

This clone ranks as large. The same CDR3 also results from other DNA sequences found in this sample. The chain carries TRDV2 and TRDJ1; D is perhaps TRDD3 (5 bases). This CDR3 has 17 residues. Looked up from germline, CDR1 is GEAIGNYY and CDR2 is EKD. The germline V and J ends were trimmed by 1 base and 0 bases, with 17 bases remaining between them. CDR3 nucleotides: TGTGCCTGTGACACGGTTGGGGTCCCCTCCGACACCGATAAACTCATCTTT. Translation gives CACDTVGVPSDTDKLIF.

By its share, this clone is medium-sized (0.01 to 0.1%). A far larger clone is off by one base, so a read error is likely. The chain combines TRDV2 with TRDJ1; D may be TRDD2 or TRDD3 (9 bases each). CDR3 length: 18 residues. Germline CDR1 reads GEAIGNYY; CDR2 reads EKD. V gave up 3 bases and J gave up 0 bases, with 22 bases separating them. CDR3 DNA sequence: TGTGCCTGTGACGACCTTCCTACTGGGGGAAAGTACACCGATAAACTCATCTTT. Protein product: CACDDLPTGGKYTDKLIF.

This clone was recorded a few times. A much larger clone differs by one base, so this may be a read error. The sample carries other DNA sequences with the same CDR3. The J gene is TRDJ4, the V gene TRDV1; 11 nucleotides agree with TRDD3. This CDR3 contains 20 residues. Germline V gives CDR1 TSWWSYY, CDR2 QGS. The CDR3 is CALGGLGFYPALGDTRPLIF. CDR3 DNA sequence: TGTGCTCTTGGGGGCCTTGGTTTTTACCCAGCGCTGGGGGATACCAGGCCCCTGATCTTT.

There are a few counts of this clone. TCRdb records a much larger clone's protein for this DNA, with a difference at residue 6 that likely arises from a read error; the protein given is the translation of the DNA. V and J are TRDV2 and TRDJ1; D is uncertain. Germline CDR1 reads GEAIGNYY; CDR2 reads EKD. This CDR3 contains 18 residues. V lost 3 bases, J lost 0 bases, and 22 bases lay in between. CDR3 bases: TGTGCCTGTGACTTAACGGGGCCCCCCCGGGAGGACACCGATAAACTCATCTTT. This encodes CACDLTGPPREDTDKLIF.